One sample yielded the 27 T cell receptor beta chains listed below, sequenced in a study of blood T cell repertoires in COVID-19. Assay: immunoSEQ multiplex PCR; the TCRdb copy retains only in-frame clones and omits some. The top ten clones hold roughly a tenth of a sample with 200,000 or so clones, about 85% of them seen once. Sequences were obtained from PBMCs or T cells enriched from blood (not recorded which). The source of these receptors is a man aged 30 to 45 who had recovered from COVID-19.

The chain's CDR3 is CASSLQGAWKVEQFF. In DNA form, the CDR3 reads TGTGCCAGCAGCTTACAGGGGGCGTGGAAAGTGGAGCAGTTCTTC. The rearrangement uses TRBV5-6 and TRBJ2-1, with 9 bases that match TRBD1. The germline V gene encodes CDR1 SGHDT and CDR2 YYEEEE. CDR3 length equals 15 residues. The junction had 10 bases not matched to a gene; V was cut back by 2 bases and J by 10 bases.

This chain joins TRBV29-1 and TRBJ2-5; D is possibly TRBD2 (6 bases). V was clipped by 6 bases and J by 5 bases, with 16 bases between them. The CDR3 runs to 13 residues. Germline V gene sequence: CDR1 SQVTM, CDR2 ANQGSEA. CDR3 bases: TGCAGCGTCGGGGGAAATAGCGAGGAGACCCAGTACTTC. It is translated as CSVGGNSEETQYF.

The chain combines TRBV6-5 with TRBJ2-1; weak D call: TRBD2 (5 bases). CDR3 length: 12 amino acids. V was trimmed by 2 bases and J by 7 bases, leaving 6 bases between them. Germline CDR1 and CDR2: MNHEY and SVGAGI. CDR3 residues: CASSYRGNEQFF. DNA for the CDR3: TGTGCCAGCAGTTACCGGGGTAATGAGCAGTTCTTC.

The rearrangement uses TRBV7-8 and TRBJ1-6, with 9 nucleotides matching TRBD1. V was pared by 1 base and J by 1 base, with 8 bases of the junction left unmatched. CDR1 and CDR2 (germline): SGHVS, FQNEAQ. There are 19 residues in the CDR3. The CDR3 reads CASSLEGTGTFSYNSPLHF. Here the CDR3 DNA reads TGTGCCAGCAGCTTAGAGGGGACAGGGACATTTTCCTATAATTCACCCCTCCACTTT.

This chain uses TRBV3-1 (or the pseudogene TRBV3-2) with TRBJ1-6, with 9 bases matching TRBD1. Trimming at V came to 1 base and at J to 10 bases, leaving 5 bases not matched to a gene. The CDR3 is 15 amino acids. From germline, CDR1 is LGHDT and CDR2 YNNKEL (reference sequence). The CDR3 DNA is TGTGCCAGCAGCCAAGGGGGACAGGGAGCCTCACCCCTCCACTTT. It yields the protein CASSQGGQGASPLHF.

The chain is built from TRBV6-1 and TRBJ2-7; 12 positions match TRBD2. The germline gives CDR1 MNHNS, CDR2 SASEGT. This CDR3 contains 17 residues. V was pared by 3 bases and J by 3 bases, with 9 bases of the junction left unmatched. The CDR3 sequence: CASSEDSSGGAFYEQYF. The CDR3 DNA is TGTGCCAGCAGTGAGGATTCTAGCGGGGGGGCCTTCTACGAGCAGTACTTC.

The rearrangement joins TRBV5-1 to TRBJ1-3; D gene unclear. V was trimmed by 4 bases and J by 0 bases, leaving 17 bases between them. From germline, CDR1 is SGHRS and CDR2 YFSETQ. The CDR3 contains 17 residues. The CDR3, as DNA: TGCGCCAGCAGCGCATTAGGAGTATACCCCTCTGGAAACACCATATATTTT. Translating it yields CASSALGVYPSGNTIYF.

The chain employs TRBV2 and TRBJ1-1; perhaps TRBD1 as D (5 bases). Germline CDR1 SNHLY, CDR2 FYNNEI. Trimming left V 8 bases short and J 4 bases short, with 14 bases between. CDR3 length: 13 residues. CDR3 sequence: CASRRQGGTEAFF. CDR3 coding DNA: TGTGCCAGCCGCAGGCAGGGTGGCACTGAAGCTTTCTTT.

V and J are TRBV28 and TRBJ1-5; 7 bases match TRBD1. Germline V CDR1 and CDR2: MDHEN, SYDVKM. Trimming cost V 4 bases and J 2 bases; bases outside gene matches: 8. This CDR3 contains 16 residues. The CDR3 sequence is CASSYGTGVGNQPQHF. DNA of the CDR3: TGTGCCAGCAGTTACGGAACAGGGGTAGGCAATCAGCCCCAGCATTTT.

V usage is TRBV30 and J usage is TRBJ1-1; tentatively, D is TRBD1 (5 bases). The CDR3 runs to 11 residues. The ends were cut back, 5 bases at V and 5 bases at J, with 9 bases in the middle. Per the germline V gene, CDR1 is GTSNPN and CDR2 is SVGIG (reference sequence). The CDR3 DNA sequence: TGTGCCTGGGGGACCGGGACTGAAGCTTTCTTT. Translation: CAWGTGTEAFF.

In this sample, this clone turned up a few times. The chain employs TRBV18 and TRBJ2-7; D perhaps matches TRBD2 (5 bases). Trimming stripped 4 bases from V and 3 bases from J, with 13 bases between. Germline CDR1 KGHSH, CDR2 LQKENI. CDR3 length equals 14 residues. CDR3 in amino acids: CASSLNGVLYEQYF. CDR3 DNA: TGTGCCAGCTCACTTAACGGGGTCCTCTACGAGCAGTACTTC. The full variable domain, its missing parts supplied by reference TRBV18 and TRBJ2-7, is NAGVMQNPRHLVRRRGQEARLRCSPMKGHSHVYWYRQLPEEGLKFMVYLQKENIIDESGMPKERFSAEFPKEGPSILRIQQVVRGDSAAYFCASSLNGVLYEQYFGPGTRLTVT.

This clone was found a few times. This chain joins TRBV10-2 and TRBJ1-1; D is possibly TRBD1 (6 bases). V lost 10 bases and J 12 bases, leaving 18 bases between the germline ends. Germline loops: CDR1 WSHSY, CDR2 SAAADI. The CDR3 runs to 11 residues. The CDR3 region is CATGQSGDSFF. The CDR3 nucleotides read TGCGCCACCGGACAGTCGGGCGATTCTTTCTTT.

This clone was seen more than once but under ten times. V usage is TRBV3-1 (or the pseudogene TRBV3-2) and J usage is TRBJ1-6, with 8 bases matching TRBD1. The CDR3 is 14 amino acids. Germline trimming cut 3 bases from V and 14 bases from J; bases unmatched to any gene: 9. The germline V gene encodes CDR1 LGHDT and CDR2 YNNKEL (reference sequence). The CDR3 here is CASSQNIQGAALHF. Written as DNA, the CDR3 is TGTGCCAGCAGCCAGAATATCCAGGGGGCAGCCCTCCACTTT.

V is TRBV4-1 and J is TRBJ1-5; 9 bases fit TRBD1. CDR1 is MGHRA, CDR2 YSYEKL, per germline. The CDR3 totals 17 residues. Trimming removed 4 bases from V and 6 bases from J; junction bases left unmatched: 13. DNA of the CDR3: TGCGCCAGCAGCCTTGGACCGGGACAGGGAATGGTTCAGCCCCAGCATTTT. Translated, it gives CASSLGPGQGMVQPQHF.

This chain uses TRBV2 with TRBJ1-1; no clear D gene. V lost 6 bases, J lost 1 base, and 12 bases lay in between. CDR3 length: 14 residues. The V gene's germline CDR1 is SNHLY and CDR2 FYNNEI. CDR3 sequence (DNA): TGTGCCAGCAGGGTGCGGGCCTCGAACACTGAAGCTTTCTTT. It is translated as CASRVRASNTEAFF. The full variable domain, completed using reference TRBV2 and TRBJ1-1, is EPEVTQTPSHQVTQMGQEVILRCVPISNHLYFYWYRQILGQKVEFLVSFYNNEISEKSEIFDDQFSVERPDGSNFTLKIRSTKLEDSAMYFCASRVRASNTEAFFGQGTRLTVV.

The genes are TRBV7-2 and TRBJ1-2; perhaps TRBD1 as D (5 bases). Trimming took off 1 base at V and 8 bases at J, with 11 bases between the two ends. This CDR3 is 13 amino acids long. Germline CDR1 is SGHTA and CDR2 is FQGNSA. The CDR3 sequence is CASSLVPDRGYTF. For the CDR3, the DNA is TGTGCCAGCAGCTTAGTACCCGACAGAGGCTACACCTTC.

The chain links TRBV9 to TRBJ2-3; D possibly corresponds to TRBD2 (5 bases). Per germline, CDR1 SGDLS and CDR2 YYNGEE. V dropped 4 bases and J dropped 1 base, with 13 bases sitting between them. The CDR3 consists of 15 residues. CDR3 loop: CASSPRLLRTDTQYF. DNA for the CDR3: TGTGCCAGCAGCCCCCGACTACTGCGCACAGATACGCAGTATTTT.

The rearrangement links TRBV11-2 to TRBJ1-1; the D gene is possibly TRBD1 (6 bases). CDR3 length: 13 residues. CDR1 is SGHAT, CDR2 FQNNGV, per germline. Trimming took 0 bases from V and 9 from J, leaving 11 bases between them. The CDR3 region has the DNA TGTGCCAGCAGCTTAGATGCACAGGGAAAAGCTTTCTTT. Translating gives CASSLDAQGKAFF.

V usage is TRBV27 and J usage is TRBJ1-1, with a weak D call TRBD1 (5 bases). CDR1 is MNHEY and CDR2 is SMNVEV in the germline V gene (reference sequence). This CDR3 comprises 13 residues. V lost 7 bases to trimming and J lost 2 bases, with 11 bases between them. CDR3 bases: TGTGCCAGCATCCCAAGGGGTAACACTGAAGCTTTCTTT. This sequence encodes CASIPRGNTEAFF.

This sequence joins TRBV7-9 and TRBJ2-2; D gene ambiguous. Germline V lookup: CDR1 SEHNR, CDR2 FQNEAQ (reference sequence). V was cut by 5 bases and J by 5 bases, with 9 bases left in between. This CDR3 is 13 amino acids long. CDR3 in DNA: TGTGCCAGCAGCGGGCTCTCGACCGGGGAGCTGTTTTTT. Residues: CASSGLSTGELFF.

V gene TRBV25-1 combines with J gene TRBJ1-4; 9 bases are shared with TRBD1. Germline V gives CDR1 MGHDK, CDR2 SYGVNS. V lost 4 bases and J lost 8; bases outside the gene matches: 5. The CDR3 spans 14 residues. The CDR3 DNA sequence: TGTGCCAGCAGTGTACGACAGGGGGAGGAAAAACTGTTTTTT. Protein: CASSVRQGEEKLFF.

The chain recombines TRBV15 with TRBJ2-7; possible D gene TRBD1, 6 bases. The germline V and J ends were trimmed by 5 bases and 0 bases, with 20 bases remaining between them. The germline CDR1 and CDR2 sequences are LNHNV and YYDKDF (reference sequence). The CDR3 extends over 17 amino acids. This CDR3 is CATSDSEHQGTSYEQYF. CDR3 nucleotide sequence: TGTGCCACCAGCGATTCCGAGCACCAGGGGACCTCCTACGAGCAGTACTTC.

The table lists this clone with a few counts. The chain is built from TRBV18 and TRBJ1-1, with a weak D call TRBD1 (5 bases). V lost 5 bases and J 1 base, leaving 17 bases between the germline ends. CDR1 and CDR2 (germline): KGHSH, LQKENI. The CDR3 extends over 16 amino acids. CDR3 loop: CASSFSLGAQNTEAFF. DNA of the CDR3: TGTGCCAGCTCATTTTCGTTAGGGGCCCAGAACACTGAAGCTTTCTTT.

The chain joins TRBV6-5 to TRBJ2-5, with D maybe TRBD1 (5 bases). Germline V gene data show CDR1 as MNHEY and CDR2 as SVGAGI. Trimming took off 2 bases at V and 10 bases at J, with 8 bases between the two ends. CDR3 length: 11 amino acids. The CDR3 nucleotides read TGTGCCAGCAGTTACCAGGGCCGCCAGTACTTC. Amino acids: CASSYQGRQYF.

The J gene is TRBJ2-5, the V gene TRBV7-8; 8 bases match TRBD2. Germline assignment: CDR1 SGHVS and CDR2 FQNEAQ. The CDR3 covers 13 residues. Trimming at V came to 5 bases and at J to 3 bases, leaving 2 bases not matched to a gene. The CDR3 DNA reads as TGTGCCAGCAGCCGGACTAGCAAAGAGACCCAGTACTTC. Translation: CASSRTSKETQYF.

This clone was detected only a few times. The chain carries TRBV7-2 and TRBJ2-7; D possibly corresponds to TRBD2 (6 bases). This CDR3 is built from 16 residues. Germline V gene data show CDR1 as SGHTA and CDR2 as FQGNSA. V lost 2 bases to trimming and J lost 4 bases, with 18 bases between them. CDR3 in DNA: TGTGCCAGCAGCTTAATAGCCGGGACTGGCGAGTACGAGCAGTACTTC. Amino acids: CASSLIAGTGEYEQYF.

The rearrangement joins TRBV9 to TRBJ1-1; no definite D call. V was cut by 1 base and J by 3 bases, with 7 bases left in between. Germline V CDR1 and CDR2: SGDLS, YYNGEE. The CDR3 has 13 residues. The CDR3 reads CASSVRVDTEAFF. As DNA, the CDR3 is TGTGCCAGCAGCGTACGGGTAGACACTGAAGCTTTCTTT.